This T cell receptor beta chain was profiled in a study of blood T cell repertoires in COVID-19. Study-level information: The study drew acute and convalescent COVID-19 samples from the United States, Italy and Spain. PBMCs, B-cell-depleted T cells, or T cells were the source of the cDNA or gDNA that made up the material.

One Seattle source followed patients from active infection through their disease course. Germline CDR1 reads MNHEY; CDR2 reads SVGAGI. The CDR3 consists of 14 residues. Trimming removed 10 bases at V and 7 bases at J, with 19 bases between. How the authors handled the data: Amplifying reference gene primers gave estimates of nucleated cell counts. Method: immunoSEQ multiplex PCR; TCRdb's copy keeps in-frame clones and lacks some. V and J calls and clone size are given by that table; D and trimming were obtained from the DNA. The sample has 300,000 to 400,000 clones, around 90% seen once. The source material was peripheral blood. This sequence originates from a man younger than 45 with COVID-19, enrolled during active disease. The chain is built from TRBV6-5 and TRBJ1-4, with unresolved D. The CDR3 bases are TGTGCCACCACGAGAAGCGTACCCCTTGAAAAACTGTTTTTT. Amino acids: CATTRSVPLEKLFF.